The sequence of this T cell receptor (beta chain) was determined in a study of T-cell reconstitution after alpha-beta-depleted transplantation in children. There are many counts of this clonotype. Its antigen is not known. Researchers prepared the TCRbeta library using unique molecular identifiers, the study reports. TCRdb re-called the PCR reads with MiXCR, one entry per CDR3 protein. Here the sample spans around 490,000 distinct CDR3 sequences, around 10% being singletons. The germline V gene has CDR1 SGHRS and CDR2 YFSETQ. The V and J ends lost 4 bases and 1 base respectively, with 20 bases between them. This CDR3 has 17 residues. The study's findings and limits: Diversity and T-cell counts at one year after transplant derived mostly from new T cells. Surviving thymic progenitors and recipient T cells were the source of high TCRbeta diversity at day 60 in some patients. As was reported, about two months after transplant, alpha-beta T cells came from several hundred expanded graft clones.

The clonotype originates from a female patient between 2 and 15 years old who had a stem cell transplant for aplastic anemia, so the T cells may come from the graft donor. The chain has TRBV5-1 and TRBJ1-1; D possibly corresponds to TRBD1 (5 bases). Here the sequenced sample was PBMCs, mostly from graft donor cells, taken 180 days after TCRalphabeta/CD19-depleted stem cell transplant. As DNA, the CDR3 is TGCGCCAGCAGCATCGGGACGGGGAAAGTTAAGAACACTGAAGCTTTCTTT. It yields the protein CASSIGTGKVKNTEAFF.